The T cell receptor (beta chain) described here comes from a study of blood T cell repertoires in COVID-19. Whole-study context: The United States, Italy and Spain were the sources of the acute and convalescent COVID-19 samples. T cells, B-cell-depleted T cells, or PBMCs supplied cDNA or gDNA.

Per the authors' pipeline: Amplification from reference gene primers served as the basis for estimated nucleated cell counts. The protocol was immunoSEQ multiplex PCR, while the TCRdb copy is restricted to in-frame clones and leaves out a portion. That table gives V, J and clone size, and the DNA gave D and trimming. The table includes under 200,000 clones, 80% to 95% detected once. Germline lookup yields CDR1 LNHNV and CDR2 YYDKDF (reference sequence). The V end was cut by 2 bases, the J end by 6 bases, with 13 bases between. CDR3 length equals 15 residues. This TCR was sampled from a man aged 50 or older with acute or convalescent COVID-19. The J gene is TRBJ1-4, the V gene TRBV15, with a possible D match to TRBD1 (5 bases). Sequencing was done on a sample of peripheral blood. The DNA for the CDR3 is TGTGCCACCAGCAGAACAGGCGCTGGGTATGAAAAACTGTTTTTT. This gives the protein CATSRTGAGYEKLFF.